This T cell receptor beta chain was observed in a study of vaccination and CD4 T cells after COVID-19. The wider study: Convalescent donors totaled six males and four females, including two who were Hispanic. SARS-CoV-2, HCoV-NL63, HCoV-OC43 and HCoV-229E supplied the overlapping spike peptides used to stimulate cells.

With regard to this clonotype: The antigen is undetermined.

Study findings and constraints: Median SARS-CoV-2-reactive clonotype numbers rose nonsignificantly, about 20 to 38.

Treatment in this sample: approximately 11-day PBMC culture with coronavirus spike peptide pools or control peptides (ViraFEST assay). The germline CDR1 and CDR2 sequences are MNHEY and SVGEGT. V was clipped by 2 bases and J by 4 bases, with 14 bases between them. This CDR3 region has 15 residues. Sequencing of cultured CD4+ T cell DNA used the Oncomine TCR Beta short-read assay. TCRdb passed the PCR reads through MiXCR, listing each CDR3 protein once. The data hold 9,000 to 15,000 distinct CDR3 sequences, with around 80% observed a single time. The TCR comes from a human donor who had recovered from COVID-19. Sequenced input: CD4+ T cells from blood, cultured in vitro. This chain uses TRBV6-2 or TRBV6-3 with TRBJ2-5; either TRBD1 or TRBD2 may supply D (5 bases each). Written as DNA, the CDR3 is TGTGCCAGCAGTTACCGGGACCTGGGCCCAGAGACCCAGTACTTC. This encodes CASSYRDLGPETQYF.